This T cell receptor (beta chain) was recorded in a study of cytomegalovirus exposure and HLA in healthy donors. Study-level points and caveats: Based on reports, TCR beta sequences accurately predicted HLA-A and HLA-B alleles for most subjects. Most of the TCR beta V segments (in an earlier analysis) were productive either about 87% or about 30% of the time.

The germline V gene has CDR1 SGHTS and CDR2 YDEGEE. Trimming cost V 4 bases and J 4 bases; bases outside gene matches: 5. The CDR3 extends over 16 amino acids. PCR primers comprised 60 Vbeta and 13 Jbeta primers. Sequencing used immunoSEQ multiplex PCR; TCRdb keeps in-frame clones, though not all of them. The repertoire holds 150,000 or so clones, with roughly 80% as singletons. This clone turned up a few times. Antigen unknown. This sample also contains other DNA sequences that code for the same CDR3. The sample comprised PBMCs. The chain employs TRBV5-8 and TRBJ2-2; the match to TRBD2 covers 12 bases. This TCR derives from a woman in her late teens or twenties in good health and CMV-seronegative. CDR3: CASSELAGGLTGELFF. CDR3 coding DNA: TGTGCCAGCAGCGAACTAGCGGGAGGACTCACCGGGGAGCTGTTTTTT.